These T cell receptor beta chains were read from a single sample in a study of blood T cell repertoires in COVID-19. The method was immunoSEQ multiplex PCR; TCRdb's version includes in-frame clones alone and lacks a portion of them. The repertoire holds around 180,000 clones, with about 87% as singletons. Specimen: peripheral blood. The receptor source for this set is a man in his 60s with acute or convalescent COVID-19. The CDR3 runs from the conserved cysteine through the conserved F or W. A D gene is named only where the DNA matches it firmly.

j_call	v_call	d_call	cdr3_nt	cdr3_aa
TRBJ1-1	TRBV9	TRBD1	TGTGCCAGCAGAACGGACAGGGCCAACACTGAAGCTTTCTTT	CASRTDRANTEAFF
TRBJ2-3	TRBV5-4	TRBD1	TGTGCCAGCAGCTCGACAGGGGGGGATACGCAGTATTTT	CASSSTGGDTQYF
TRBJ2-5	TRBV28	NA	TGTGCCAGCACCTCCGGGACACAAGAGACCCAGTACTTC	CASTSGTQETQYF
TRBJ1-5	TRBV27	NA	TGTGCCAGCGGAGACTTGGAGTTGGGCAATCAGCCCCAGCATTTT	CASGDLELGNQPQHF
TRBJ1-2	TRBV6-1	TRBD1	TGTGCCAGCAGTCCCGACAGGGGGAATGGCTACACCTTC	CASSPDRGNGYTF
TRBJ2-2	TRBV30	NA	TGTGCCTGGACCTCGGGGACTAACACCGGGGAGCTGTTTTTT	CAWTSGTNTGELFF
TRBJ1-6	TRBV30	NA	TGTGCCTGGAGAGGGGCTAACTCCTATAATTCACCCCTCCACTTT	CAWRGANSYNSPLHF
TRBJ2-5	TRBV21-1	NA	TGTGCCAGCAGCAAAGGAACAGGGGGCATGGAGACCCAGTACTTC	CASSKGTGGMETQYF
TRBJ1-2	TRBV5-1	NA	TGCGCCAGCAGTCGCTCGAACACGGAGGGCTACACCTTC	CASSRSNTEGYTF
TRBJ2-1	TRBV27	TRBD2	TGTGCCAGCAGTTCTTCTCGCAACCCCGGGACTAGCGGGGGGAGTGGGCAGTTCTTC	CASSSSRNPGTSGGSGQFF
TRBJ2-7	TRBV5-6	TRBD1	TGTGCCAGCAGCGGAACGCAGGGGGCCCACTACGAGCAGTACTTC	CASSGTQGAHYEQYF
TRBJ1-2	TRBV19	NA	TGTGCCAGTAGTATGGGACAAGGTAAAAGTGGCTACACCTTC	CASSMGQGKSGYTF
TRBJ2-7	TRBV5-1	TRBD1	TGCGCCAGCAGTTGGGGGGACAGGGAAGGTGGCGAGCAGTACTTC	CASSWGDREGGEQYF
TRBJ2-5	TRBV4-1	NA	TGCGCCAGCAGCCAAGAACGGGTTCGGGAGACCCAGTACTTC	CASSQERVRETQYF
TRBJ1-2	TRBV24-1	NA	TGTGCCACCAGTGATTGGGAGGGGGACTACTATGGCTACACCTTC	CATSDWEGDYYGYTF